This TCR beta chain appears in the sequencing data of a study of siplizumab effects on memory and regulatory T cells. Sequencing used immunoSEQ multiplex PCR; TCRdb keeps in-frame clones, though not all of them. The data hold tens of thousands of clones, with approximately 89% observed a single time. The receptor was derived from a human donor in good health. The specimen sequenced was Tregs sorted from blood.

The CDR3: CASSLLAGEGFNEQFF. CDR3 DNA: TGCGCCAGCAGCTTACTAGCGGGAGAAGGTTTTAATGAGCAGTTCTTC. The chain employs TRBV4-3 and TRBJ2-1, with TRBD2 matching over 11 bases. There are 16 residues in the CDR3. Germline lookup yields CDR1 LGHNA and CDR2 YSLEER. Trimming at V came to 5 bases and at J to 7 bases, leaving 10 bases not matched to a gene.